A single sample is the source of the 30 T cell receptor beta chains below, sequenced in a study of CD8+CD57+ T cells in acquired aplastic anemia. Both TCR beta VDJ combination and CDR3 sequence profiling were carried out. Genomic DNA was the template for this profiling. TCRdb passed the reads through MiXCR, listing each CDR3 protein once. The sample includes a few hundred thousand distinct CDR3 sequences, 55% to 70% of them seen just once. The sequenced sample was sorted CD4+, CD8+, or CD8+CD57+ T cells (not recorded which) from PBMCs. Receptor source: a human donor in good health, serving as a control.

With respect to this clonotype: A read error may account for a junction end that differs from germline. The CDR3: CASSLGSGFFQPQF. CDR3 DNA sequence: TGTGCCAGCAGCTTAGGGTCAGGGTTCTTTCAGCCCCAGTTT. This sequence joins TRBV7-2 and TRBJ1-1; TRBD1 is a possible D gene (5 bases). Germline V gene sequence: CDR1 SGHTA, CDR2 FQGNSA. This CDR3 has 14 residues.

The V and J genes are TRBV5-5 and TRBJ2-1; 7 bases agree with TRBD1. V gave up 4 bases and J gave up 5 bases; unmatched junction bases: 3. CDR3 size: 13 residues. Germline CDR1 is SGHKS and CDR2 is YYEKEE (reference sequence). The CDR3, as DNA: TGTGCCAGCAGCCAAGGACAGGACAATGAGCAGTTCTTC. Protein product: CASSQGQDNEQFF.

Worth noting for this clonotype: The CDR3 carries no conserved terminal phenylalanine or tryptophan, so it likely arises from a read error. This chain joins TRBV7-2 and TRBJ2-5, with TRBD2 matching over 7 bases. V was clipped by 5 bases and J by 4 bases; unmatched bases: 4. This CDR3 has 13 residues. The V gene's germline CDR1 is SGHTA and CDR2 FQGNSA. CDR3 nucleotides: TGTGCCAGCAGCCTCGGCGGGGGAGAGACCCAGTACCAC. Translated: CASSLGGGETQYH.

For this clonotype: The CDR3 carries no conserved terminal phenylalanine or tryptophan, so it likely arises from a read error. The DNA is left out, because the CDR3 cannot be placed on it with certainty; the CDR3 is given as TCRdb lists it. This chain links TRBV2 with TRBJ2-5; no check of the table's D call, TRBD2, against the DNA was made. 16 amino acids form the CDR3, both terminal residues included. Germline V gene sequence: CDR1 SNHLY, CDR2 FYNNEI. This CDR3 reads CASSGIDSGLSYTFGS.

This chain connects TRBV9 to TRBJ2-7; 13 bases align to TRBD2. Germline V gene data show CDR1 as SGDLS and CDR2 as YYNGEE. Unmatched junction bases numbered 8, after V lost 3 bases and J lost 5 bases. This CDR3 comprises 16 residues. In nucleotides, the CDR3 is TGTGCCAGCAGCGCCCGACTAGCGGGGGGAAACCACGAGCAGTACTTC. Protein product: CASSARLAGGNHEQYF.

Ten or more counts support this clonotype. This rearrangement joins TRBV7-2 to TRBJ2-3; TRBD1 is a possible D gene (6 bases). V was pared by 1 base and J by 2 bases, with 10 bases between. This CDR3 region has 15 residues. The germline V gene has CDR1 SGHTA and CDR2 FQGNSA. In nucleotides, the CDR3 is TGTGCCAGCAGCTTAGTACAGGGATACACAGATACGCAGTATTTT. It yields the protein CASSLVQGYTDTQYF.

The chain couples TRBV19 to TRBJ2-7; 7 bases are shared with TRBD1. The V and J ends lost 4 bases and 3 bases, in that order; junction bases with no gene match: 6. Germline V gives CDR1 LNHDA, CDR2 SQIVND (reference sequence). This CDR3 region has 14 residues. CDR3 nucleotides: TGTGCCAGTAGTACACGCCGGGACAGCTACGAGCAGTACTTC. It codes for CASSTRRDSYEQYF.

The CDR3 DNA follows: TGCGCCAGCAGCTCAAACACCGGGGTCAATGAGCAGTTCTTC. This encodes CASSSNTGVNEQFF. The rearrangement links TRBV5-1 to TRBJ2-1, with D tentatively TRBD2 (5 bases). The V end was cut by 3 bases, the J end by 6 bases, with 13 bases between. The CDR3 extends over 14 amino acids. Germline V gene data show CDR1 as SGHRS and CDR2 as YFSETQ.

As to this clonotype: One end of the junction is discordant with germline, which a read error may explain. CDR3 region: CASSLGQGWTSSYF. CDR3 DNA sequence: TGTGCCAGCAGCTTAGGACAGGGCTGGACGAGCAGTTATTTC. The V call is TRBV7-6, the J call TRBJ2-7, with 7 bases that match TRBD1. This CDR3 is 14 amino acids long. Looked up from germline, CDR1 is SGHVS and CDR2 is FNYEAQ.

A single count supports this clonotype. Relative to the germline gene, one junction end is altered; a read error may explain this. This chain connects TRBV7-2 to TRBJ1-6; a weak D match, TRBD1 (5 bases). The CDR3 contains 14 residues. CDR1 is SGHTA and CDR2 is FQGNSA in the germline V gene. The CDR3 bases are TGTGCCAGCAGCTCCGGGACGAGTAAAGACACCCACCAGTTT. This translates into CASSSGTSKDTHQF.

In the case of this clonotype: A junction boundary mismatches the germline segment, possibly from a read error. J is TRBJ2-7 and V is TRBV10-3; D gene uncertain. The CDR3 has 14 residues. CDR1 is ENHRY and CDR2 is SYGVKD in the germline V gene. CDR3 protein: CASSQERRTYEQYF. For the CDR3, the DNA is TGTGCCAGCAGTCAAGAGCGACGTACCTACGAGCAGTACTTC.

This clonotype has only a few counts. This rearrangement joins TRBV19 to TRBJ2-5; D gene unclear. CDR1 and CDR2 (germline): LNHDA, SQIVND (reference sequence). Trimming pared 1 base from V and 0 bases from J, leaving 9 bases between. The CDR3 is made up of 15 amino acids. CDR3: CASSIAWAYQETQYF. CDR3 nucleotide sequence: TGTGCCAGTAGTATAGCCTGGGCGTACCAAGAGACCCAGTACTTC. The whole variable domain, filled in from reference TRBV19 and TRBJ2-5, reads DGGITQSPKYLFRKEGQNVTLSCEQNLNHDAMYWYRQDPGQGLRLIYYSQIVNDFQKGDIAEGYSVSREKKESFPLTVTSAQKNPTAFYLCASSIAWAYQETQYFGPGTRLLVL.

Concerning this clonotype: Without the conserved terminal phenylalanine or tryptophan, this CDR3 likely stems from a read error. No DNA is shown, since the ends of the CDR3 on it are uncertain; the CDR3 is the one TCRdb lists. The gene calls are TRBV7-3 and TRBJ2-1; the table's D call of TRBD2 was not tested on the DNA. The CDR3 adds up to 13 amino acids, both ends counted. CDR1 is SGHTA and CDR2 is FQGTGA in the germline V gene. The CDR3 sequence: CASSIVSGGDPYN.

This chain joins TRBV7-2 and TRBJ1-5; maybe TRBD1 (6 bases). Germline assignment: CDR1 SGHTA and CDR2 FQGNSA. With 3 bases removed from V and 15 bases from J, the gap between germline ends came to 24 bases. This CDR3 is 15 amino acids long. This CDR3 reads CASSLTTGQRHLGHF. CDR3 nucleotide sequence: TGTGCCAGCAGCTTGACGACAGGCCAGCGCCATCTTGGGCATTTT. The full variable domain, rest sourced from reference TRBV7-2 and TRBJ1-5, is GAGVSQSPSNKVTEKGKDVELRCDPISGHTALYWYRQSLGQGLEFLIYFQGNSAPDKSGLPSDRFSAERTGGSVSTLTIQRTQQEDSAVYLCASSLTTGQRHLGHFGDGTRLSIL.

The chain is built from TRBV7-3 and TRBJ1-2, with 10 bases identical to TRBD1. CDR3 length equals 16 residues. Unmatched junction bases numbered 12, after V lost 3 bases and J lost 8 bases. Germline V gives CDR1 SGHTA, CDR2 FQGTGA. The CDR3 loop is CASSLLQAGQGSGYTF. In DNA, the CDR3 is TGTGCCAGCAGCTTGCTTCAAGCGGGACAGGGGAGCGGCTACACCTTC. Supplemented by reference TRBV7-3 and TRBJ1-2, the full variable domain reads GAGVSQTPSNKVTEKGKYVELRCDPISGHTALYWYRQSLGQGPEFLIYFQGTGAADDSGLPNDRFFAVRPEGSVSTLKIQRTERGDSAVYLCASSLLQAGQGSGYTFGSGTRLTVV.

The rearrangement links TRBV2 to TRBJ2-1; D may match TRBD1 or TRBD2 (5 bases each). V dropped 6 bases and J dropped 5 bases, with 11 bases sitting between them. Germline V lookup: CDR1 SNHLY, CDR2 FYNNEI. CDR3 length: 13 residues. CDR3 residues: CASSREFDNEQFF. In DNA form, the CDR3 reads TGTGCCAGCAGCAGGGAGTTCGACAATGAGCAGTTCTTC.

V is TRBV20-1 and J is TRBJ1-3, with D possibly being TRBD1 (5 bases). CDR1 is DFQATT, CDR2 SNEGSKA, per germline (reference sequence). The CDR3 is 12 amino acids. Written as DNA, the CDR3 is TGCGGTTTCTCAAGGGGTGAAAACACCATATATTTT. Amino acid sequence: CGFSRGENTIYF.

For this clonotype: Compared with germline, one end of the junction differs, possibly owing to a read error. The V and J genes are TRBV7-3 and TRBJ1-1, with D possibly matching TRBD1 (6 bases). The CDR3 sequence is 14 residues long. Germline CDR1 SGHTA, CDR2 FQGTGA. CDR3 protein: CASSPPRGNTGAFF. CDR3 nucleotides: TGTGCCAGCAGCCCTCCGAGGGGGAACACTGGAGCTTTCTTT.

This chain uses TRBV24-1 with TRBJ1-1, with TRBD1 as a possible D gene (6 bases). This CDR3 is built from 12 residues. V lost 3 bases to trimming and J lost 9 bases, with 10 bases between them. Germline V gene lookup returns CDR1 KGHDR and CDR2 SFDVKD. CDR3 protein: CATSDPGQKAFF. DNA of the CDR3: TGTGCCACCAGTGATCCCGGACAGAAAGCTTTCTTT.

The V call is TRBV20-1, the J call TRBJ2-3; perhaps TRBD2 as D (5 bases). V was trimmed by 6 bases and J by 7 bases, leaving 17 bases between them. CDR3 length: 13 residues. From germline, CDR1 is DFQATT and CDR2 SNEGSKA (reference sequence). The CDR3 nucleotides read TGCAGTGCCCCAGCGGCAAATGAGCATACGCAGTATTTT. Its translation is CSAPAANEHTQYF.

The chain has TRBV7-2 and TRBJ1-1; 7 nucleotides match TRBD1. V trimming: 4 bases; J trimming: 5 bases; junction bases outside the gene matches: 7. The CDR3 length is 14 residues. Germline-derived CDR1 and CDR2 are SGHTA and FQGNSA. The CDR3 region is CASSYTQGGTEAFF. CDR3 nucleotides: TGTGCCAGCAGCTACACTCAGGGGGGGACTGAAGCTTTCTTT.

The V gene is TRBV19, the J gene TRBJ2-7; perhaps D is TRBD1 or TRBD2 (6 bases each). V lost 7 bases and J 7 bases, leaving 23 bases between the germline ends. The CDR3 contains 15 residues. Germline loops: CDR1 LNHDA, CDR2 SQIVND (reference sequence). The DNA for the CDR3 is TGTGCCAGTACCCCTGGGGATACGGGGGCGAGGGAGCAGTACTTC. Protein: CASTPGDTGAREQYF.

Turning to this clonotype: An end of the junction differs from the germline gene, which may be a read error. This rearrangement joins TRBV10-3 to TRBJ1-3, with no clear D. The CDR3 loop spans 13 amino acids. The germline CDR1 and CDR2 sequences are ENHRY and SYGVKD. The CDR3 DNA reads as TGTGCCAGCTACCTCGACGTCGGGAACACCAGATATTTT. It is translated as CASYLDVGNTRYF.

This clonotype was recorded many times. V usage is TRBV7-8 and J usage is TRBJ1-6, with D maybe TRBD1 (5 bases). The CDR3 length is 13 residues. Germline V gene lookup returns CDR1 SGHVS and CDR2 FQNEAQ. Between the trimmed V and J ends, which lost 3 bases and 7 bases, there was a span of 7 bases. Written as DNA, the CDR3 is TGTGCCAGCAGCTTCGGGGGGAATTCACCCCTCCACTTT. This codes for CASSFGGNSPLHF.

The V call is TRBV7-2, the J call TRBJ2-1, with a weak D call TRBD2 (5 bases). The CDR3 extends over 14 amino acids. Germline loops: CDR1 SGHTA, CDR2 FQGNSA. Deletions cut 5 bases from V and 7 bases from J, with 15 bases between. Here the CDR3 DNA reads TGTGCCAGCAGCCTACTAGAAGCGGTTAATGAGCAGTTCTTC. This sequence encodes CASSLLEAVNEQFF.

There are many counts of this clonotype. The J gene is TRBJ1-1, the V gene TRBV7-2; TRBD1 is a possible D gene (5 bases). The CDR3 is 15 residues long. CDR1 is SGHTA, CDR2 FQGNSA, per germline. Deletions cut 5 bases from V and 5 bases from J, with 18 bases between. The CDR3 spells CASSTPLGGLTEAFF. Here the CDR3 DNA reads TGTGCCAGCAGCACACCATTGGGGGGATTAACTGAAGCTTTCTTT. Based on the CDR3 plus reference TRBV7-2 and TRBJ1-1, the full variable domain is GAGVSQSPSNKVTEKGKDVELRCDPISGHTALYWYRQSLGQGLEFLIYFQGNSAPDKSGLPSDRFSAERTGGSVSTLTIQRTQQEDSAVYLCASSTPLGGLTEAFFGQGTRLTVV.

Comment on this clonotype: One end of the junction is discordant with germline, which a read error may explain. The V gene is TRBV4-3, the J gene TRBJ2-7; possibly TRBD2 for D (5 bases). The germline gives CDR1 LGHNA, CDR2 YSLEER. CDR3 size: 13 residues. The CDR3 here is CVSSTRTHYEQYF. CDR3 DNA sequence: TGCGTCAGCAGCACACGGACTCACTACGAGCAGTACTTC.

Points on this clonotype: A much larger clone differs from this one at a single base, so this may be a read error. The chain uses TRBV6-5 and TRBJ2-7; no clear D. Germline V CDR1 and CDR2: MNHEY, SVGAGI. Trimming took 4 bases from V and 7 from J, leaving 14 bases between them. CDR3 size: 13 residues. CDR3 DNA: TGTGCCAGCAGTTCTGTTGGGCGAAATGAGCAGTACTTC. This gives the protein CASSSVGRNEQYF.

As concerns this clonotype: Since a much larger clone is just one base distant, this may be a read error. The chain couples TRBV9 to TRBJ1-5; D gene uncertain. The CDR3 extends over 16 amino acids. Germline loops: CDR1 SGDLS, CDR2 YYNGEE. V lost 10 bases and J 0 bases, leaving 20 bases between the germline ends. The CDR3: CAWSVTAAYSNQPQHF. In nucleotides, the CDR3 is TGTGCCTGGAGCGTCACGGCAGCTTATAGCAATCAGCCCCAGCATTTT. The full variable domain, rest sourced from reference TRBV9 and TRBJ1-5, is DSGVTQTPKHLITATGQRVTLRCSPRSGDLSVYWYQQSLDQGLQFLIQYYNGEERAKGNILERFSAQQFPDLHSELNLSSLELGDSALYFCAWSVTAAYSNQPQHFGDGTRLSIL.

The genes are TRBV7-8 and TRBJ1-2; unclear D gene. V gave up 6 bases and J gave up 7 bases, with 15 bases separating them. There are 13 residues in the CDR3. The V gene's germline CDR1 is SGHVS and CDR2 FQNEAQ. CDR3 DNA sequence: TGTGCCAGCAGGAGCGGACCGATCTCTGGCTACACCTTC. It yields the protein CASRSGPISGYTF.